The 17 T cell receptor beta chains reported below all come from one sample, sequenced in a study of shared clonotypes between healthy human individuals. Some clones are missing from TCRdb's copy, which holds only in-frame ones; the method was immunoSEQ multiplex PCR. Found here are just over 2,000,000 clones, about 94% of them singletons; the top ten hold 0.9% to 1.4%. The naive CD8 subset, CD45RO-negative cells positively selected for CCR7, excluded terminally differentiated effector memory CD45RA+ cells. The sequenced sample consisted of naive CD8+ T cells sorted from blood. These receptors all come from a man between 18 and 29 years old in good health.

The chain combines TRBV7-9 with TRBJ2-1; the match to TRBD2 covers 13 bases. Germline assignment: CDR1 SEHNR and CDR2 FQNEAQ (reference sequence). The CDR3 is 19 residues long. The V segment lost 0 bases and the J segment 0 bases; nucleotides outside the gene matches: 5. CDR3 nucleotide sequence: TGTGCCAGCAGCTTAGCCCCGACTAGCGGGGGGAGCTCCTACAATGAGCAGTTCTTC. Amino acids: CASSLAPTSGGSSYNEQFF.

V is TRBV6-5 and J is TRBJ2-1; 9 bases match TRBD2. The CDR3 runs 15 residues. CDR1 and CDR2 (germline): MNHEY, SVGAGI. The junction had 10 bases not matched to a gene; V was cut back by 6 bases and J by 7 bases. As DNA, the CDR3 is TGTGCCAGCAGCGAGTTAGCGGGAGTTTTAAATGAGCAGTTCTTC. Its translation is CASSELAGVLNEQFF.

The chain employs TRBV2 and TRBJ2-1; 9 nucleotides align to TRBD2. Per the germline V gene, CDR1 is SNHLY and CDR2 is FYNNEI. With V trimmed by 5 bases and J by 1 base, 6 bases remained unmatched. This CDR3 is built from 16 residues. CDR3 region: CASSWEAGGSYNEQFF. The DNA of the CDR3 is TGTGCCAGCAGTTGGGAGGCGGGAGGGTCCTACAATGAGCAGTTCTTC. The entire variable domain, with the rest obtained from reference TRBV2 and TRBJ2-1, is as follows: EPEVTQTPSHQVTQMGQEVILRCVPISNHLYFYWYRQILGQKVEFLVSFYNNEISEKSEIFDDQFSVERPDGSNFTLKIRSTKLEDSAMYFCASSWEAGGSYNEQFFGPGTRLTVL.

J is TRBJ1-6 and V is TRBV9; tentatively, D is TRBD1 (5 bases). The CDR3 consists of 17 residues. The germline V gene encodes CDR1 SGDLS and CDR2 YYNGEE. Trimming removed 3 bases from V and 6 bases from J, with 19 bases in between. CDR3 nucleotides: TGTGCCAGCAGCGACCGGGACGGGGGGTACGGTAATTCACCCCTCCACTTT. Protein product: CASSDRDGGYGNSPLHF.

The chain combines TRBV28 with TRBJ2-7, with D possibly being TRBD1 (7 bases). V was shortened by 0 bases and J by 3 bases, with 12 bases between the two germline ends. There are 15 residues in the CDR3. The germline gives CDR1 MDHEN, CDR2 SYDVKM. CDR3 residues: CASSLWSQGGYEQYF. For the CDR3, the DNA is TGTGCCAGCAGTTTATGGAGTCAGGGGGGCTACGAGCAGTACTTC.

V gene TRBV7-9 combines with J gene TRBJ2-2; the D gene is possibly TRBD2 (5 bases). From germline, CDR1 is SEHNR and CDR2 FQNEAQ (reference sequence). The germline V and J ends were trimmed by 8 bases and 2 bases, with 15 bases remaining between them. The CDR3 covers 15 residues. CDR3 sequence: CASSVVGENTGELFF. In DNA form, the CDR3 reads TGTGCCAGCTCGGTGGTCGGGGAAAACACCGGGGAGCTGTTTTTT.

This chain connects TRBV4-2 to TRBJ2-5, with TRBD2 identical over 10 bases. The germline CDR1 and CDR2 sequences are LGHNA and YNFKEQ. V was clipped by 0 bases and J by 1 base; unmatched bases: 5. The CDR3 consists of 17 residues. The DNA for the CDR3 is TGTGCCAGCAGCCAAGAAATACTAGCGGGGACCCAAGAGACCCAGTACTTC. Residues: CASSQEILAGTQETQYF.

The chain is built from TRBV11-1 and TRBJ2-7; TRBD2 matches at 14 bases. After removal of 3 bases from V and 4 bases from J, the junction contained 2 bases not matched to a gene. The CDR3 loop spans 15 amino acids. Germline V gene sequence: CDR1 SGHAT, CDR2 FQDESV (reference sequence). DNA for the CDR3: TGTGCCAGCAGCTTGACTAGCGGGGGGGTGTACGAGCAGTACTTC. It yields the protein CASSLTSGGVYEQYF. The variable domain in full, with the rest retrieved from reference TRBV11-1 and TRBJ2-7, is EAEVAQSPRYKITEKSQAVAFWCDPISGHATLYWYRQILGQGPELLVQFQDESVVDDSQLPKDRFSAERLKGVDSTLKIQPAELGDSAMYLCASSLTSGGVYEQYFGPGTRLTVT.

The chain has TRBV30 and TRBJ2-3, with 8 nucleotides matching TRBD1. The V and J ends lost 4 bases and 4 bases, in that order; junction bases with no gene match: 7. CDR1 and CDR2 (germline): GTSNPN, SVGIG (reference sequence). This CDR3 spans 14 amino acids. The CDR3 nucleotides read TGTGCCTGGAACCTCCAGGGGGCCTCAGATACGCAGTATTTT. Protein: CAWNLQGASDTQYF. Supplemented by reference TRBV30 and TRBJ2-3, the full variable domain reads SQTIHQWPATLVQPVGSPLSLECTVEGTSNPNLYWYRQAAGRGLQLLFYSVGIGQISSEVPQNLSASRPQDRQFILSSKKLLLSDSGFYLCAWNLQGASDTQYFGPGTRLTVL.

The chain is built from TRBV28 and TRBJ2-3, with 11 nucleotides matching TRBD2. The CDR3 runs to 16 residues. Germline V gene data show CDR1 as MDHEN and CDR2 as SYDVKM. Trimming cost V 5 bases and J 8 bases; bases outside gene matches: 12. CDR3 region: CASSPLAGDPVGTQYF. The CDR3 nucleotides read TGTGCCAGCAGTCCACTAGCGGGGGACCCGGTGGGTACGCAGTATTTT. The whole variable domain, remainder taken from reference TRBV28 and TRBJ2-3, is DVKVTQSSRYLVKRTGEKVFLECVQDMDHENMFWYRQDPGLGLRLIYFSYDVKMKEKGDIPEGYSVSREKKERFSLILESASTNQTSMYLCASSPLAGDPVGTQYFGPGTRLTVL.

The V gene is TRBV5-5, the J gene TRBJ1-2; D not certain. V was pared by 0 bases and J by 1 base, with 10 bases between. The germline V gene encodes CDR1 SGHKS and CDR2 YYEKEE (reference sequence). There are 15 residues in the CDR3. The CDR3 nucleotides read TGTGCCAGCAGCTTGGATAGGTTCATTAACTATGGCTACACCTTC. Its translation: CASSLDRFINYGYTF. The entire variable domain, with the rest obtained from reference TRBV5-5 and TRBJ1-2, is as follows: DAGVTQSPTHLIKTRGQQVTLRCSPISGHKSVSWYQQVLGQGPQFIFQYYEKEERGRGNFPDRFSARQFPNYSSELNVNALLLGDSALYLCASSLDRFINYGYTFGSGTRLTVV.

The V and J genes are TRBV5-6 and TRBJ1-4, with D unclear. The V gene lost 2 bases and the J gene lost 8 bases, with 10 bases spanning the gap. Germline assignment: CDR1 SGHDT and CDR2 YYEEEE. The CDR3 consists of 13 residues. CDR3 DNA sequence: TGTGCCAGCAGCTTTTTGGGTTCCGAAAAACTGTTTTTT. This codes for CASSFLGSEKLFF.

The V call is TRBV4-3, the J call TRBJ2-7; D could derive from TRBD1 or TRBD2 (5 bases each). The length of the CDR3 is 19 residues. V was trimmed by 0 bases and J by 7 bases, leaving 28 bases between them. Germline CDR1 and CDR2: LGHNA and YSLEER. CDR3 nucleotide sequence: TGCGCCAGCAGCCAAGATCTAGAGGGGTTCGGCAGGGTAAGGGATGAGCAGTACTTC. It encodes CASSQDLEGFGRVRDEQYF.

This CDR3 is CASRPGDYSYEQYF. The DNA of the CDR3 is TGCGCCAGCAGACCGGGGGATTACTCCTACGAGCAGTACTTC. The chain joins TRBV5-1 to TRBJ2-7; D may be TRBD2 (6 bases). The CDR3 contains 14 residues. Looked up from germline, CDR1 is SGHRS and CDR2 is YFSETQ. Trimming removed 5 bases at V and 0 bases at J, with 12 bases between.

The CDR3 DNA reads as TGTGCCAGCAGCTCAACGAACACCGGGGAGCTGTTTTTT. This sequence encodes CASSSTNTGELFF. The V and J genes are TRBV11-2 and TRBJ2-2; D is unclear. Germline lookup yields CDR1 SGHAT and CDR2 FQNNGV. V was shortened by 4 bases and J by 0 bases, with 3 bases between the two germline ends. This CDR3 region has 13 residues.

The CDR3 here is CASSLDKGGYGYTF. CDR3 sequence (DNA): TGTGCCAGCAGCTTAGACAAAGGGGGTTATGGCTACACCTTC. The J gene is TRBJ1-2, the V gene TRBV13; TRBD1 might be the D (6 bases). The CDR3 runs to 14 residues. Per the germline V gene, CDR1 is PRHDT and CDR2 is FYEKMQ (reference sequence). Trimming took 1 base from V and 5 from J, leaving 11 bases between them.

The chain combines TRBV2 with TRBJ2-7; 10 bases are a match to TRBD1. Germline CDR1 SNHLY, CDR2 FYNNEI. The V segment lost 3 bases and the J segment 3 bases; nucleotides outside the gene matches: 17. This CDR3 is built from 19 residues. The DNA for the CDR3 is TGTGCCAGCAGTGACGCCGGACCGGAGAGACAGGGGGCGGACTACGAGCAGTACTTC. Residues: CASSDAGPERQGADYEQYF.